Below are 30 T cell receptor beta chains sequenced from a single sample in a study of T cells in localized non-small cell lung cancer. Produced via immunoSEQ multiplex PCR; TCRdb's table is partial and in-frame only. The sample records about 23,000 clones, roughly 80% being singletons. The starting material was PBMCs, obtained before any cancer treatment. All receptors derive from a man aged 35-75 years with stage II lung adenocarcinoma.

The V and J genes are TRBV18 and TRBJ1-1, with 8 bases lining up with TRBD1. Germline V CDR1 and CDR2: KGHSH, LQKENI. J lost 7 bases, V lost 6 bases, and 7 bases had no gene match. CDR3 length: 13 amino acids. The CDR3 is CASSSNRGSEAFF. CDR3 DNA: TGTGCCAGCTCCTCAAACAGGGGGAGTGAAGCTTTCTTT.

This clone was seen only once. The CDR3 region has the DNA TGTGCCAGCAGCTTTCTGACACAGGGGAATACGCAGTATTTT. Its protein is CASSFLTQGNTQYF. This chain connects TRBV5-6 to TRBJ2-3, with 7 nucleotides matching TRBD1. This CDR3 has 14 amino acids. Trimming at V came to 2 bases and at J to 7 bases, leaving 7 bases not matched to a gene. Germline V gene lookup returns CDR1 SGHDT and CDR2 YYEEEE.

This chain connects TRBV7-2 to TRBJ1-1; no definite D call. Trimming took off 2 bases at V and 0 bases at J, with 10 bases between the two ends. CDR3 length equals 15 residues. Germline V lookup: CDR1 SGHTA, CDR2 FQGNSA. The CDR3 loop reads CASSLWSGLNTEAFF. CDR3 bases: TGTGCCAGCAGCTTATGGTCAGGTCTGAACACTGAAGCTTTCTTT.

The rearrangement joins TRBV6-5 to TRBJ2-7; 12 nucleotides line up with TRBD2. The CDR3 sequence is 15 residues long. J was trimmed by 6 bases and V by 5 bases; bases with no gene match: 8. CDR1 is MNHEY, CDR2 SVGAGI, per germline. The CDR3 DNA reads TGTGCCAGCAGTAACCTACTAGCGGGAGGACGCGAGCAGTACTTC. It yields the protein CASSNLLAGGREQYF.

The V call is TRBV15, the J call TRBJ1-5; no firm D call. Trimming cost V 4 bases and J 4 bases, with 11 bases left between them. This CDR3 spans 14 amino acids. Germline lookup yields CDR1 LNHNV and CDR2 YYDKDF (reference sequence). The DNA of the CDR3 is TGTGCCACCAGCACCTCACCGAATAATCAGCCCCAGCATTTT. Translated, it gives CATSTSPNNQPQHF.

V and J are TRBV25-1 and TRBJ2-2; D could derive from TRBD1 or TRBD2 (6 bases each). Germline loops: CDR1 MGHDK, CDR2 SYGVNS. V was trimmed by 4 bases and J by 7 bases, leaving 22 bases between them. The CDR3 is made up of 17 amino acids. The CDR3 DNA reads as TGTGCCAGCAGTGCCCCGCGGTGGGGGGCAAGCGGCGGGGAGCTGTTTTTT. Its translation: CASSAPRWGASGGELFF.

CDR3 loop: CASSVNRAGGSPLHF. The CDR3 DNA reads TGTGCCAGCAGTGTCAACAGGGCGGGGGGCTCACCCCTCCACTTT. J is TRBJ1-6 and V is TRBV6-1, with D tentatively TRBD1 (6 bases). This CDR3 is 15 amino acids long. Germline lookup yields CDR1 MNHNS and CDR2 SASEGT. Trimming cost V 4 bases and J 10 bases, with 17 bases left between them.

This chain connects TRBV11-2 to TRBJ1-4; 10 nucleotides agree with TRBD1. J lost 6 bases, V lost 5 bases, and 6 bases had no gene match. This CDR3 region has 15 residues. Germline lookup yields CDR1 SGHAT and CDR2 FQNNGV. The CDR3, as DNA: TGTGCCAGCAGCCGTTTCGGGACAGGGGATGAAAAACTGTTTTTT. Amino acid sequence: CASSRFGTGDEKLFF.

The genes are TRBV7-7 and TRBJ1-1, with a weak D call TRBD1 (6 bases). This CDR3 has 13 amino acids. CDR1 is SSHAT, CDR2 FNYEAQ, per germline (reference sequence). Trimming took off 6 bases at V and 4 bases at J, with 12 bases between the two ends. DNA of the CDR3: TGTGCCAGCAGTCAAACCAGGGGCACTGAAGCTTTCTTT. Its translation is CASSQTRGTEAFF.

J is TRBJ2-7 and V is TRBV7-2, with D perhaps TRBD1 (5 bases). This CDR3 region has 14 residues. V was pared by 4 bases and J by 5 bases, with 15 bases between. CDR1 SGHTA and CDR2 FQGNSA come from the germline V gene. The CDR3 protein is CASSSTAWGNEQYF. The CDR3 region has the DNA TGTGCCAGCAGCTCGACAGCCTGGGGTAACGAGCAGTACTTC.

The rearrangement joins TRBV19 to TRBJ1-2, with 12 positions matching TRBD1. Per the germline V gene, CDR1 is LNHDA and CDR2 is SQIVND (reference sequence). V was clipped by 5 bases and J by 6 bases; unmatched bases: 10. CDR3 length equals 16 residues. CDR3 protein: CASSGRDRGLPHGYTF. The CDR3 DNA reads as TGTGCCAGTAGTGGGAGGGACAGGGGGCTTCCTCATGGCTACACCTTC.

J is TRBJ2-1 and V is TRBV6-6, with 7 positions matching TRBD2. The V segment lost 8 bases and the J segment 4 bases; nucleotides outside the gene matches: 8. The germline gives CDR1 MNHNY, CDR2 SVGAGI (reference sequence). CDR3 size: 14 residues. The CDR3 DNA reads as TGTGCCAGCTCATCGGGGGAGGGGTACAATGAGCAGTTCTTC. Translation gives CASSSGEGYNEQFF.

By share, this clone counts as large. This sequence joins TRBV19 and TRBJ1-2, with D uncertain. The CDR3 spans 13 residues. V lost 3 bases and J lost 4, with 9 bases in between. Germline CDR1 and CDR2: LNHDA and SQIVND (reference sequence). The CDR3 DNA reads TGTGCCAGTAGTATTTTCGAGGGCTATGGCTACACCTTC. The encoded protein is CASSIFEGYGYTF.

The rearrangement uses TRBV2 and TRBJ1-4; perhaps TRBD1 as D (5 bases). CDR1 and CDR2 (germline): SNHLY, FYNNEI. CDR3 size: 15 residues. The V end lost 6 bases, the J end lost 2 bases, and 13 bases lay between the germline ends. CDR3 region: CASRGIGATNEKLFF. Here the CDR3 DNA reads TGTGCCAGCAGGGGTATCGGGGCCACTAATGAAAAACTGTTTTTT.

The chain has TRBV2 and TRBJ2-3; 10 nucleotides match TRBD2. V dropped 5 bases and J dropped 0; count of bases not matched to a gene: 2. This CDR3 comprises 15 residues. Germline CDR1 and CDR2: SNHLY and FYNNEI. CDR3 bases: TGTGCCAGCAGTTCGACTAGCGGGAGCACAGATACGCAGTATTTT. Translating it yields CASSSTSGSTDTQYF. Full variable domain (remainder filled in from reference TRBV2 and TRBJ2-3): EPEVTQTPSHQVTQMGQEVILRCVPISNHLYFYWYRQILGQKVEFLVSFYNNEISEKSEIFDDQFSVERPDGSNFTLKIRSTKLEDSAMYFCASSSTSGSTDTQYFGPGTRLTVL.

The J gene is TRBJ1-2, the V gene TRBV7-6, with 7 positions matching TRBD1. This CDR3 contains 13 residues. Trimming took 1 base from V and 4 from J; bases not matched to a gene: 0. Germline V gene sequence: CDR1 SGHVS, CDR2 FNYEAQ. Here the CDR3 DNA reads TGTGCCAGCAGCTTAGGGGACAGCTATGGCTACACCTTC. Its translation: CASSLGDSYGYTF.

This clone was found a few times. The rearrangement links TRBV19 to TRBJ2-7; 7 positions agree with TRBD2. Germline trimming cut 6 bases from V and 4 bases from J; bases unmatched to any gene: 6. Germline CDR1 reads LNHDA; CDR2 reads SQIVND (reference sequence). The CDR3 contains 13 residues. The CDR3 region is CASSRLAGYEQYF. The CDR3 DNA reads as TGTGCCAGTAGCCGACTAGCAGGTTACGAGCAGTACTTC.

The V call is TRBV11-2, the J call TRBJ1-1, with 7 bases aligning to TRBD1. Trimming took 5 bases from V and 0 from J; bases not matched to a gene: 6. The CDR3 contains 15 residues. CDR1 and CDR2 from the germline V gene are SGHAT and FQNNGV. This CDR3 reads CASSPRQGLNTEAFF. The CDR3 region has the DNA TGTGCCAGCAGCCCCCGACAGGGATTGAACACTGAAGCTTTCTTT.

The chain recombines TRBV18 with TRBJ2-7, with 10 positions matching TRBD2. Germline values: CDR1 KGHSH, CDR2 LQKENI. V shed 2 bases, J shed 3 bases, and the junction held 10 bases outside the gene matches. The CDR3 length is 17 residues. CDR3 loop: CASSPKPLAGDYYEQYF. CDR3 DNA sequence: TGTGCCAGCTCACCAAAGCCCCTAGCGGGGGATTACTACGAGCAGTACTTC.

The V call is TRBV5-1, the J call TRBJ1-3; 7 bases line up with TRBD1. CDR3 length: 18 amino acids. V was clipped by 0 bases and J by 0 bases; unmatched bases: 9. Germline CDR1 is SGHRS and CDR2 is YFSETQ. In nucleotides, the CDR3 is TGCGCCAGCAGCTTGGGGAGACTAGGGGGCTTCTCTGGAAACACCATATATTTT. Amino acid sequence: CASSLGRLGGFSGNTIYF.

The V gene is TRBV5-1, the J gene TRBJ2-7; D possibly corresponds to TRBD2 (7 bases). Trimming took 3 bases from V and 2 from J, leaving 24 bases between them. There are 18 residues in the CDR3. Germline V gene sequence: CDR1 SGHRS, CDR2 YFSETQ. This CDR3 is CASSSQGLSGDFTYEQYF. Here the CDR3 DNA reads TGCGCCAGCAGCTCACAGGGCTTGAGCGGGGACTTCACCTACGAGCAGTACTTC.

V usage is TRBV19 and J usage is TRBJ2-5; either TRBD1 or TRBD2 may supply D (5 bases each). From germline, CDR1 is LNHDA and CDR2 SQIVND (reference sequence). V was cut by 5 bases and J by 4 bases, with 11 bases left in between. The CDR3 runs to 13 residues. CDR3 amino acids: CASSFGTLETQYF. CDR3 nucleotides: TGTGCCAGTAGTTTCGGGACCCTAGAGACCCAGTACTTC.

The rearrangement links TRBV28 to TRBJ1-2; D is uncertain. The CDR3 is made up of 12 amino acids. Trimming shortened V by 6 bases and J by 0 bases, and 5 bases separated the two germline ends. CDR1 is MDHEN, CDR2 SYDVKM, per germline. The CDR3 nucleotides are TGTGCCAGCAGAGTAGCTAACTATGGCTACACCTTC. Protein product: CASRVANYGYTF.

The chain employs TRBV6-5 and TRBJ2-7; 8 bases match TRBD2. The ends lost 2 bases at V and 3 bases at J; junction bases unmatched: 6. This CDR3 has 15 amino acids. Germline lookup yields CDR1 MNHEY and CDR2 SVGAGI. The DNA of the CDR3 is TGTGCCAGCAGTTACGGTGCTAGCGGGCTCTACGAGCAGTACTTC. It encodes CASSYGASGLYEQYF.

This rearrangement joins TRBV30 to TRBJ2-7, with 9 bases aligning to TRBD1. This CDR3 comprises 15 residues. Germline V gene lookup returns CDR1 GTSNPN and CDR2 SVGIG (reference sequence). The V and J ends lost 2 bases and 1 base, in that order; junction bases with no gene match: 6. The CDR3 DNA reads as TGTGCCTGGAGTATTGGGACAGGGCAATCCTACGAGCAGTACTTC. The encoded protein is CAWSIGTGQSYEQYF.

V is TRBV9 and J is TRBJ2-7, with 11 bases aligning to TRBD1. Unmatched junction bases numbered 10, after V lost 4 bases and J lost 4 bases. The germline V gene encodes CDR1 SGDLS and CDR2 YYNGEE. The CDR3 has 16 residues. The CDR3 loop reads CASSPDFGTGGYEQYF. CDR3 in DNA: TGTGCCAGCAGCCCCGATTTCGGGACAGGGGGGTACGAGCAGTACTTC.

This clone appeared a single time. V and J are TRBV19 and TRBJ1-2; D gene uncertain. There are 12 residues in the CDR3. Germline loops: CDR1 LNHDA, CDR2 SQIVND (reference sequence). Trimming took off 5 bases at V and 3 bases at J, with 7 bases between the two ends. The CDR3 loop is CASSSLDYGYTF. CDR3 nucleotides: TGTGCCAGTAGTTCCCTCGACTATGGCTACACCTTC.

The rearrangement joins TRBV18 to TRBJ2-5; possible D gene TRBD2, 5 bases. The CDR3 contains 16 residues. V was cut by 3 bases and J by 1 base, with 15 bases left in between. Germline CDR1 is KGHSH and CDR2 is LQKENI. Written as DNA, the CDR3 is TGTGCCAGCTCACCCAACGTCCAAGCGGTCCAAGAGACCCAGTACTTC. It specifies CASSPNVQAVQETQYF.

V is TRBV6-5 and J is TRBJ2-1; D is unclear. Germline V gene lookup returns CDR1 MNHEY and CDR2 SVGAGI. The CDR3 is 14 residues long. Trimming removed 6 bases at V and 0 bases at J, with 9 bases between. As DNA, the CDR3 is TGTGCCAGCAGGTACGACCTCTCCTACAATGAGCAGTTCTTC. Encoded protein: CASRYDLSYNEQFF.

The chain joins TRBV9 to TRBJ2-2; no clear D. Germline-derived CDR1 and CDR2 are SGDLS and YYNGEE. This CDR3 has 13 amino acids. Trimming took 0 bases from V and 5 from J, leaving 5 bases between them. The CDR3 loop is CASSVEVTGELFF. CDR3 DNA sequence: TGTGCCAGCAGCGTAGAGGTAACCGGGGAGCTGTTTTTT. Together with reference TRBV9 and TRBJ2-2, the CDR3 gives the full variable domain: DSGVTQTPKHLITATGQRVTLRCSPRSGDLSVYWYQQSLDQGLQFLIQYYNGEERAKGNILERFSAQQFPDLHSELNLSSLELGDSALYFCASSVEVTGELFFGEGSRLTVL.